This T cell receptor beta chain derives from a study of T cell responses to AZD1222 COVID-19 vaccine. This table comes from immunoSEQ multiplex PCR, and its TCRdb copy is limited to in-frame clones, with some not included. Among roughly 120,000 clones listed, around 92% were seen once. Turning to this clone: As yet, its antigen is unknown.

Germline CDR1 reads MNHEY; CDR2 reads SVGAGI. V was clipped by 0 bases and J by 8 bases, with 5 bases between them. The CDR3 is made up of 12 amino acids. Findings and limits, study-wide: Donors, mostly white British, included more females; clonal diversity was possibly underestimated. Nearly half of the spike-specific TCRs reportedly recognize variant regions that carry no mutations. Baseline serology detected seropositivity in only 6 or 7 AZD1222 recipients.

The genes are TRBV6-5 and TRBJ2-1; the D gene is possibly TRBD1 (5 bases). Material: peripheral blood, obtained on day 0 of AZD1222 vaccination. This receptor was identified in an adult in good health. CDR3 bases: TGTGCCAGCAGTTACTCAGGGGATGAGCAGTTCTTC. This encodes CASSYSGDEQFF.